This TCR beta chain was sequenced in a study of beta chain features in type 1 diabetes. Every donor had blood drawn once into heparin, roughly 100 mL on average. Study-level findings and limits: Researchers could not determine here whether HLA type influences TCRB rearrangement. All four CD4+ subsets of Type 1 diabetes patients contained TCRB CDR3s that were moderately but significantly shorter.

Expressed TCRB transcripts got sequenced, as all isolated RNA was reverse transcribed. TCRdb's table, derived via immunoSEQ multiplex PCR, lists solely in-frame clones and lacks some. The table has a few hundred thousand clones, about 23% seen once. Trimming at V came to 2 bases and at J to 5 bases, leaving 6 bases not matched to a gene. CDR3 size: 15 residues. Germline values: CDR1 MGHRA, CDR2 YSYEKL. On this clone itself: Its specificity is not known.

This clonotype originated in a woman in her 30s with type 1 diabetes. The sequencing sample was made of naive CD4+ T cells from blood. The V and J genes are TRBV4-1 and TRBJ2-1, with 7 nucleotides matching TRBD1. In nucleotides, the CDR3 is TGCGCCAGCAGCCAACCCGACAGGGTCGACAATGAGCAGTTCTTC. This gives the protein CASSQPDRVDNEQFF.